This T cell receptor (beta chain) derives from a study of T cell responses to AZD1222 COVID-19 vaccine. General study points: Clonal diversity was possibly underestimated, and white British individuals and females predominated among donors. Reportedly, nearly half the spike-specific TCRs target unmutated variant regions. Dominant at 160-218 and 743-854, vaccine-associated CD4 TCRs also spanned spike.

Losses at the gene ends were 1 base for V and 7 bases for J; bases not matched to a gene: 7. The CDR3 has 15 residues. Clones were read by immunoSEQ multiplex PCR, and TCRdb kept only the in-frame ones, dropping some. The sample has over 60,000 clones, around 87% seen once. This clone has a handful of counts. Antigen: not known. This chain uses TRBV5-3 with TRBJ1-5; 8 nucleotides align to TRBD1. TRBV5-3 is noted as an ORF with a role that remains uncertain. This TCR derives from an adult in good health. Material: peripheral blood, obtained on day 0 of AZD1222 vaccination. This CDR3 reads CARSLRPGGRQPQHF. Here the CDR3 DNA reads TGTGCCAGAAGCTTGAGGCCAGGGGGCAGACAGCCCCAGCATTTT.